This T cell receptor beta chain was captured by sequencing in a study of CD8 T cells in ankylosing spondylitis. This clonotype appeared a few times. The antigen remains undetermined. Study-level results: Under 10 highly homologous variants formed a TCR beta motif that appeared characteristic of ankylosing spondylitis blood. Disease-associated clones were CD8+ and fairly uncommon in peripheral blood.

MiXCR was run by TCRdb on the 5' RACE reads, yielding one entry per CDR3 protein. This sample has about 440,000 distinct CDR3 sequences, with approximately 17% found just once. The TCR originated in a male donor with ankylosing spondylitis. The specimen was blood, either unsorted or a sorted T cell fraction (not recorded which).

CDR3 DNA: TGTGCCAGCAGCCAAGATCGGTTTCTAGCGGGTAGCACAGATACGCAGTATTTT. Amino acid sequence: CASSQDRFLAGSTDTQYF. The chain links TRBV14 to TRBJ2-3, with 8 bases matching TRBD2. Germline V lookup: CDR1 SGHDN, CDR2 FVKESK. The CDR3 contains 18 residues. V was pared by 0 bases and J by 0 bases, with 8 bases of the junction left unmatched.